This T cell receptor beta chain emerged from a study of shared clonotypes between healthy human individuals. The study's findings and limits: Non-shared clonotypes were found to have lower generation probabilities than the clonotypes that were shared by all four of the sorted-subset donors.

Only CD45RO-negative cells positively selected for CCR7 counted as naive CD8 cells, so terminally differentiated effector memory CD45RA+ cells were excluded. Libraries were prepared by immunoSEQ multiplex PCR; TCRdb keeps only in-frame clonotypes and omits some of them. The data contain about 2,100,000 clones, about 93% of them singletons. Comment on this clone: Its antigen is not known.

The clonotype originates from a man aged 18 to 30 in good health. Some clones in this sample may be carry-over from other donors' samples. Sequenced input: naive CD8+ T cells from PBMCs.

DNA for the CDR3: TGTGCCAGCAGCTACGGGACAGGGGGTAACGCAGATACGCAGTATTTT. Protein sequence: CASSYGTGGNADTQYF. The V gene is TRBV7-3, the J gene TRBJ2-3, with 11 nucleotides matching TRBD1. The junction had 7 bases not matched to a gene; V was cut back by 4 bases and J by 4 bases. In germline, CDR1 is SGHTA, CDR2 FQGTGA. The CDR3 covers 16 residues.